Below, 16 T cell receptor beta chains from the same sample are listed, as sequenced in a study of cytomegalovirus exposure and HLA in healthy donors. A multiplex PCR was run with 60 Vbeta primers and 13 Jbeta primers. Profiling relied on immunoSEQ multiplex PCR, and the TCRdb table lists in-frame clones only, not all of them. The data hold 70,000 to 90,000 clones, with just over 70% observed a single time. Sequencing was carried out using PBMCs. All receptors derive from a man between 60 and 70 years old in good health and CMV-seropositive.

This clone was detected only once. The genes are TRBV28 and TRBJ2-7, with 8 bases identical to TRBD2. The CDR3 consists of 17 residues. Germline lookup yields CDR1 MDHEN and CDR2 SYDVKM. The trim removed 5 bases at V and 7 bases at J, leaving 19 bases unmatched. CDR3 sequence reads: CASSLPGGTTRGDEQYF. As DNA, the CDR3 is TGTGCCAGCAGTCTGCCGGGGGGGACGACCCGGGGGGATGAGCAGTACTTC.

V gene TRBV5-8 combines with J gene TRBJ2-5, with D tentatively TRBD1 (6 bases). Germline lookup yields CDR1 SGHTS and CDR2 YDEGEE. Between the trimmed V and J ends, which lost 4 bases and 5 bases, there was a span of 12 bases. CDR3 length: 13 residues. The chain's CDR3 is CASSIYRVETQYF. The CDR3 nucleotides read TGTGCCAGCAGCATCTACAGGGTGGAGACCCAGTACTTC.

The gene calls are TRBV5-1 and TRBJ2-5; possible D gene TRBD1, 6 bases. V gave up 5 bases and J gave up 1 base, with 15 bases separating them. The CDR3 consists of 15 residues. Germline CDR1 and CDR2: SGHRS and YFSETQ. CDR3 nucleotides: TGCGCCAGCAGGCCTACAGGGACCTCCCAAGAGACCCAGTACTTC. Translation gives CASRPTGTSQETQYF.

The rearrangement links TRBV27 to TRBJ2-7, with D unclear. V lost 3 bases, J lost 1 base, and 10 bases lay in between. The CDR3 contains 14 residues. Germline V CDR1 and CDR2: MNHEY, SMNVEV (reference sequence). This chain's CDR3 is CASSLVGRSYEQYF. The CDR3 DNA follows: TGTGCCAGCAGTTTGGTTGGCAGGTCCTACGAGCAGTACTTC.

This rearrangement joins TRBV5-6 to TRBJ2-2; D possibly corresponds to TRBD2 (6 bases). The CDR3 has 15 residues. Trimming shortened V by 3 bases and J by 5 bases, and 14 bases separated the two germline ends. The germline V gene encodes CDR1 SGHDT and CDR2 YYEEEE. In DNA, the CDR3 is TGTGCCAGCAGCTCCACTGGAGGGGTAACCGGGGAGCTGTTTTTT. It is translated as CASSSTGGVTGELFF.

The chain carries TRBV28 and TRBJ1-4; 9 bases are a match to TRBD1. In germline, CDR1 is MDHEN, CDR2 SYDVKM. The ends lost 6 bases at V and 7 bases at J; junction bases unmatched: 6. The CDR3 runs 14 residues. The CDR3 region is CASRLQGAGEKLFF. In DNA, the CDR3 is TGTGCCAGCAGATTACAGGGGGCGGGTGAAAAACTGTTTTTT.

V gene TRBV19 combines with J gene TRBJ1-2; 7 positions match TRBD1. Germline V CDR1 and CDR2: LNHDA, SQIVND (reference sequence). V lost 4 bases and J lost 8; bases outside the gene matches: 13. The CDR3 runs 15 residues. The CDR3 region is CASSSWGTEYGGYTF. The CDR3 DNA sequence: TGTGCCAGTAGTAGCTGGGGGACAGAGTATGGGGGCTACACCTTC.

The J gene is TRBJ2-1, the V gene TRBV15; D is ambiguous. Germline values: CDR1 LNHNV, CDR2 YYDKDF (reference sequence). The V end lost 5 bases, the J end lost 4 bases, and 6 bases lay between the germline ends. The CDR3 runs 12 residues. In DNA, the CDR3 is TGTGCCACCAGCGTCCGGTACAATGAGCAGTTCTTC. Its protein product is CATSVRYNEQFF. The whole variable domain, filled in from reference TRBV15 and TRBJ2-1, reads DAMVIQNPRYQVTQFGKPVTLSCSQTLNHNVMYWYQQKSSQAPKLLFHYYDKDFNNEADTPDNFQSRRPNTSFCFLDIRSPGLGDTAMYLCATSVRYNEQFFGPGTRLTVL.

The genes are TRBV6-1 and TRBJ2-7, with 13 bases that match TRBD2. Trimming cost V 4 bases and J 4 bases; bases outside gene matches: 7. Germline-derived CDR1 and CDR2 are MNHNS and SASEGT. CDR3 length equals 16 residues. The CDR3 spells CASSVLAGGLMYEQYF. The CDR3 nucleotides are TGTGCCAGCAGTGTACTAGCGGGAGGGCTCATGTACGAGCAGTACTTC.

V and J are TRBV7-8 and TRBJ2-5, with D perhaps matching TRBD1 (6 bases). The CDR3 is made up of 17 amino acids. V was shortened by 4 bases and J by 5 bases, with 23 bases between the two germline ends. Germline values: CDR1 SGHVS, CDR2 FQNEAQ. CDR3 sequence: CASSSTLSLSRGETQYF. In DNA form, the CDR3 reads TGTGCCAGCAGCTCAACACTCTCCCTCAGTAGGGGGGAGACCCAGTACTTC.

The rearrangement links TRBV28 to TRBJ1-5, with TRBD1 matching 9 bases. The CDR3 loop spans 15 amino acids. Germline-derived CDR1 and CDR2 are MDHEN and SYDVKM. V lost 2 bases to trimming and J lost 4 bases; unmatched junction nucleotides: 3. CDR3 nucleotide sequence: TGTGCCAGCAGTTTAGGACAGGGGTTGAATCAGCCCCAGCATTTT. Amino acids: CASSLGQGLNQPQHF.

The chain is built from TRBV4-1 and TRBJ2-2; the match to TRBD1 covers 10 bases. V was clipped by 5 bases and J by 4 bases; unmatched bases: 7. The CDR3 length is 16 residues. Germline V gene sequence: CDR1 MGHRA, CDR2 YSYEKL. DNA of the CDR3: TGCGCCAGCAGCTTTGGACAGGGGGTCCCCACCGGGGAGCTGTTTTTT. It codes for CASSFGQGVPTGELFF.

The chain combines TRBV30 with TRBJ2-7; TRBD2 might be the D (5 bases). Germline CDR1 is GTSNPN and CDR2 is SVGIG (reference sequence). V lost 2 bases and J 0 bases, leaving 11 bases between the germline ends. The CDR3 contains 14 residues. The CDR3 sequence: CAWSLDWGSYEQYF. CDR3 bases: TGTGCCTGGAGTCTGGACTGGGGCTCCTACGAGCAGTACTTC.

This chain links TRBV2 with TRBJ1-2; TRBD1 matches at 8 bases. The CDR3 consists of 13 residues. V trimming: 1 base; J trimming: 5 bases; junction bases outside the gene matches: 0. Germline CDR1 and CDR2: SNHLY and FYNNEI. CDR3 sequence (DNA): TGTGCCAGCAGTGAAGGGACAGGGTATGGCTACACCTTC. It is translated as CASSEGTGYGYTF.

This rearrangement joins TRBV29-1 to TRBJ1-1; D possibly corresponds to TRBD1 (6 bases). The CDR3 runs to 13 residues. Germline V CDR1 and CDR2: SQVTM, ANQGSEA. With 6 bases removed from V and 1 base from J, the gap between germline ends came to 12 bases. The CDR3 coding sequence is TGCAGCGTGAACAGGGATCCGAACACTGAAGCTTTCTTT. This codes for CSVNRDPNTEAFF.

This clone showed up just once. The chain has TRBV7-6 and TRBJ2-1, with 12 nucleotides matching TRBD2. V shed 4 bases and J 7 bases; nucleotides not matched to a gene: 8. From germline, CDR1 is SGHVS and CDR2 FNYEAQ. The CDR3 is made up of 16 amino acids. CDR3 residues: CASSSLLAGGRNEQFF. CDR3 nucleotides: TGTGCCAGCAGCTCCTTACTAGCGGGAGGAAGGAATGAGCAGTTCTTC.